Sequencing of this T cell receptor beta chain was carried out in a study of identical twins. Regarding the study as a whole: Within monozygotic twins, out-of-frame TCR alpha sharing was underestimated by the models. Cord blood beta clonotypes that were abundant carried fewer insertions, and memory repertoires showed no such trend.

The length of the CDR3 is 16 residues. Germline trimming cut 6 bases from V and 2 bases from J; bases unmatched to any gene: 7. This clonotype has more than one count but fewer than ten. Its specificity is not known. Template switching added a universal primer site; cDNA carried unique molecular identifiers. MiXCR, applied by TCRdb to the 5' RACE reads, yields one record per CDR3 protein. This sample has 1.5 million to 2 million distinct CDR3 sequences, with around 33% found just once. This chain uses TRBV12-3 or TRBV12-4 with TRBJ1-2; 12 bases align to TRBD1. Sequencing input: cord blood. The sequence was obtained from a newborn girl in good health. The CDR3 bases are TGTGCCAGCAGCACCGGGGGACAGGGGGCAAACTATGGCTACACCTTC. This encodes CASSTGGQGANYGYTF.